This entry features one T cell receptor (beta chain) sequence. This sample is part of a study of T cell responses to AZD1222 COVID-19 vaccine. Sequenced by immunoSEQ multiplex PCR; TCRdb stores in-frame clones only, minus some. The table has approximately 100,000 clones, 87% seen once. Here the sequenced sample was peripheral blood, taken 28 days after the second AZD1222 dose. The receptor was derived from an adult who received the AZD1222 COVID-19 vaccine.

The CDR3 region is CASRRAGGDNEQFF. CDR3 bases: TGTGCCAGTAGAAGAGCGGGAGGGGACAATGAGCAGTTCTTC. The genes are TRBV19 and TRBJ2-1; 10 bases align to TRBD2. Germline CDR1 reads LNHDA; CDR2 reads SQIVND (reference sequence). With 6 bases clipped from V and 5 bases from J, the junction kept 4 bases outside the gene matches. The CDR3 length is 14 residues.